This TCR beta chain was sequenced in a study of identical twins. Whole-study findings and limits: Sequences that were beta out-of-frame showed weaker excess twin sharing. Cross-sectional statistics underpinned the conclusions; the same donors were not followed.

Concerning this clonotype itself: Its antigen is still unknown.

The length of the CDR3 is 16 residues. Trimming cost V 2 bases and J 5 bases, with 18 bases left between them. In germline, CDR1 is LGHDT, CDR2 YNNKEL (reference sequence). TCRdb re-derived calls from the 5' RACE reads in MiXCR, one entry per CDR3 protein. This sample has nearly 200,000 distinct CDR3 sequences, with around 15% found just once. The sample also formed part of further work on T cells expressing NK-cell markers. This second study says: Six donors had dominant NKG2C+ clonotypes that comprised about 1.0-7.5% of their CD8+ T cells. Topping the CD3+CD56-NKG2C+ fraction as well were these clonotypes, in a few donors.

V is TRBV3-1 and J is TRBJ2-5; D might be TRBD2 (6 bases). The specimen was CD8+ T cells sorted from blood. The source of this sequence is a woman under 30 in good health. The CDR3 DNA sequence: TGTGCCAGCAGCCAACCGCCGGGACTGTCGACCGAGACCCAGTACTTC. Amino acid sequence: CASSQPPGLSTETQYF.